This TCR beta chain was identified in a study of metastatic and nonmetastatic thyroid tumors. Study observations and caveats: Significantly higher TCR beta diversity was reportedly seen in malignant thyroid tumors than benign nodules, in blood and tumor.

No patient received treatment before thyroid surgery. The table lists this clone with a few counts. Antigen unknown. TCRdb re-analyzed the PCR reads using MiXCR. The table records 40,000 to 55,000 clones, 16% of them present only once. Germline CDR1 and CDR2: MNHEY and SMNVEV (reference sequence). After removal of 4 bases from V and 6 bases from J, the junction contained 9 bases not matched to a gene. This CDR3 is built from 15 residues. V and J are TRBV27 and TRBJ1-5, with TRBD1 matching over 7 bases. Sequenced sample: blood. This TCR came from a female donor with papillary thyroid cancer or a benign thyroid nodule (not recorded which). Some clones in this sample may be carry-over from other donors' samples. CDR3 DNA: TGTGCCAGCAGTTCAGGGGGGGCCGGGGTTCAGCCCCAGCATTTT. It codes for CASSSGGAGVQPQHF.